The clone carrying this T cell receptor beta chain was found a few times. No antigen is known for it. With 60 Vbeta and 13 Jbeta primers, the PCR was carried out. Repertoires were generated with immunoSEQ multiplex PCR, while TCRdb's copy carries only in-frame clones and drops some. This repertoire shows 110,000 to 150,000 clones, over 8% found once; its top ten account for roughly 1.9%. This entry is derived from a study of cytomegalovirus exposure and HLA in healthy donors. Regarding the study as a whole: Rare TCR sequences predominated, though certain public TCRs were found in many donors. Several of the most significant clusters were apparently associated with common viral pathogens in a later analysis. Indistinguishable V segments, including TRBV6-2 and TRBV6-3, were excluded.

CDR1 and CDR2 from the germline V gene are ENHRY and SYGVKD. The CDR3 runs 14 residues. The J segment lost 8 bases and the V segment lost 3 bases, leaving 3 bases of the junction unmatched. This chain connects TRBV10-3 to TRBJ1-3, with 11 bases lining up with TRBD1. The sequencing input was PBMCs. The sequence derives from a male donor in good health and CMV-seronegative. CDR3 region: CAISDRGQGDTIYF. DNA of the CDR3: TGTGCCATCAGTGATCGGGGACAGGGGGACACCATATATTTT.